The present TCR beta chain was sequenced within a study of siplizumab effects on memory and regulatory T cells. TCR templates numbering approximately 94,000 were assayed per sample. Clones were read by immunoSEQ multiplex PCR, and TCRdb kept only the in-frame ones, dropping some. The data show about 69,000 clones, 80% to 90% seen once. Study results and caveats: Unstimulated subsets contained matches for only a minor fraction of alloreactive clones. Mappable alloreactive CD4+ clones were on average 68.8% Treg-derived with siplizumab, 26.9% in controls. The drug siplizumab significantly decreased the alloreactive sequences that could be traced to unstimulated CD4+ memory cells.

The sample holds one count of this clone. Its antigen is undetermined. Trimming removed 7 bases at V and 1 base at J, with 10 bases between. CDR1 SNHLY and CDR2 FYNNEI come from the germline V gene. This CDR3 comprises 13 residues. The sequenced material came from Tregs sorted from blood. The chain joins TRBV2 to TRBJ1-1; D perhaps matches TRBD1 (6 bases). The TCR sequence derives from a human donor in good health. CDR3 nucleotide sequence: TGTGCCAGCAACCCACAGGGGAACACTGAAGCTTTCTTT. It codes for CASNPQGNTEAFF.